Below, one TCR beta chain is given with its context. Participants were aged roughly 18 to 89 years from about two dozen US areas. Among Cohort 3 donors, those recovered had two negative PCRs, clearance, or symptom resolution. The source of the sample is a study of blood T cell repertoires in COVID-19. Study as a whole: Acute and convalescent COVID-19 samples came from the United States, Italy and Spain.

V was trimmed by 10 bases and J by 3 bases, leaving 18 bases between them. This CDR3 region has 15 residues. Germline V gene lookup returns CDR1 MNHEY and CDR2 SVGAGI. In the original analysis: Reference gene primer amplification in the assay estimated nucleated cell counts. Clones were read by immunoSEQ multiplex PCR, and TCRdb kept only the in-frame ones, dropping some. V and J calls and clone size come straight from that table; D and trimming were deduced from the DNA. Among 200,000 to 250,000 clones listed, approximately 84% were seen once. The genes are TRBV6-5 and TRBJ2-2; tentatively, D is TRBD1 (6 bases). The material sequenced was PBMCs or T cells enriched from blood (not recorded which). The clonotype originates from a man between 40 and 49 years old who had recovered from COVID-19. CDR3 in DNA: TGTGCCACCTCCCCGGGACATGGGGACACCGGGGAGCTGTTTTTT. It encodes CATSPGHGDTGELFF.